This entry describes one T cell receptor beta chain. Its antigen remains unknown. CDR3 size: 17 residues. CDR1 and CDR2 (germline): SGDLS, YYNGEE. V was clipped by 0 bases and J by 5 bases, with 20 bases between them. These data come from a study of immune evolution from preneoplasia to lung adenocarcinoma. Study findings and constraints: Normal lung had the highest top T cell clone frequencies.

Here immunoSEQ multiplex PCR was the method, and the copy in TCRdb shows in-frame clones only, minus some. The profile shows about 7,400 clones, approximately 80% of them singletons. Two lung cancer pathologists independently confirmed each histologic diagnosis. The material sequenced was FFPE adjacent normal lung tissue. The gene calls are TRBV9 and TRBJ2-5; perhaps D is TRBD1 or TRBD2 (6 bases each). This TCR was sampled from a person aged 65-85 years with lung adenocarcinoma. CDR3 nucleotide sequence: TGTGCCAGCAGCGTAGAGGCAGGGACGGGGGCGTTGGAGACCCAGTACTTC. The encoded protein is CASSVEAGTGALETQYF. The full variable domain, in which reference TRBV9 and TRBJ2-5 provide the parts outside the CDR3, is DSGVTQTPKHLITATGQRVTLRCSPRSGDLSVYWYQQSLDQGLQFLIQYYNGEERAKGNILERFSAQQFPDLHSELNLSSLELGDSALYFCASSVEAGTGALETQYFGPGTRLLVL.